This is a list of T cell receptor beta chains from one sample in a study of blood T cell repertoires in COVID-19. The repertoire was sequenced with immunoSEQ multiplex PCR; TCRdb's copy has only in-frame clones and lacks some. Of around 250,000 clones detected, around 78% appear once; the ten largest clones hold under 5.5%. The source material was peripheral blood. All receptors come from a man in his 60s who had recovered from COVID-19. CDR3s include the opening cysteine and the closing phenylalanine or tryptophan. The order of the fields is D gene, V gene, J gene, clone size, CDR3 protein, CDR3 DNA. The D gene is left open where the match is weak. Size values are once, few and many counts, or a class for expanded clones, and some rows have none.

TRBD1	TRBV7-2	TRBJ2-5	.	CASSRDRSAETQYF	TGTGCCAGCAGCCGGGACAGGTCGGCAGAGACCCAGTACTTC
TRBD1	TRBV7-2	TRBJ1-4	.	CASSFGTGGEEKLFF	TGTGCCAGCAGCTTCGGTACAGGGGGGGAGGAAAAACTGTTTTTT
TRBD2	TRBV11-2	TRBJ2-2	.	CASRSAGGPGTGELFF	TGTGCCAGCCGGTCTGCGGGAGGGCCTGGCACCGGGGAGCTGTTTTTT
.	TRBV6-4	TRBJ2-6	.	CASSDSIVGGAFSGANVLTF	TGTGCCAGCAGTGACTCGATCGTTGGGGGGGCCTTCTCTGGGGCCAACGTCCTGACTTTC
TRBD1	TRBV29-1	TRBJ1-3	.	CSVEDNDRGTDTIYF	TGCAGCGTTGAAGATAACGACAGGGGAACTGACACCATATATTTT
TRBD1	TRBV7-6	TRBJ2-7	.	CASSPRTGGPEQYF	TGTGCCAGCAGCCCCCGGACAGGGGGCCCCGAGCAGTACTTC
TRBD1	TRBV6-5	TRBJ1-1	.	CASSYPGTGVGAFF	TGTGCCAGCAGTTACCCGGGGACAGGGGTTGGGGCTTTCTTT
TRBD1	TRBV18	TRBJ1-2	.	CASSPESGGFSGYTF	TGTGCCAGCTCACCGGAGTCAGGGGGCTTTAGTGGCTACACCTTC
TRBD2	TRBV5-1	TRBJ2-7	.	CASSFLAGTEQYF	TGCGCCAGCAGCTTTCTAGCGGGGACCGAGCAGTACTTC
.	TRBV4-1	TRBJ1-4	.	CASSQGESTNEKLFF	TGCGCCAGCAGCCAAGGAGAGTCAACTAATGAAAAACTGTTTTTT
.	TRBV28	TRBJ1-1	.	CASSPRFMNTEAFF	TGTGCCAGCAGTCCCAGGTTCATGAACACTGAAGCTTTCTTT
TRBD1	TRBV5-1	TRBJ2-1	.	CASSLSPGTGYNEQFF	TGCGCCAGCAGCCTGAGCCCCGGGACAGGGTACAATGAGCAGTTCTTC
.	TRBV7-3	TRBJ2-1	.	CASSRDLVEQFF	TGTGCCAGCAGCCGGGATTTGGTGGAGCAGTTCTTC
.	TRBV10-3	TRBJ1-2	.	CAISRQENYGYTF	TGTGCCATCAGCCGACAGGAAAACTATGGCTACACCTTC
TRBD2	TRBV19	TRBJ2-1	.	CASSIGGLAVIYNEQFF	TGTGCCAGTAGTATAGGGGGACTAGCGGTAATCTACAATGAGCAGTTCTTC
.	TRBV3-1/TRBV3-2	TRBJ2-5	.	CASSQFHSGTQYF	TGTGCCAGCAGCCAATTTCACTCAGGGACCCAGTACTTC
TRBD2	TRBV7-9	TRBJ2-5	.	CASSLGTSAEETQYF	TGTGCCAGCAGCTTGGGGACTAGCGCCGAAGAGACCCAGTACTTC
TRBD2	TRBV28	TRBJ2-5	.	CASSFRRLAGETQYF	TGTGCCAGCAGTTTTCGGCGACTAGCCGGGGAGACCCAGTACTTC
TRBD2	TRBV19	TRBJ2-1	.	CASSGPLAGAYNEQFF	TGTGCCAGTAGTGGACCTTTAGCGGGGGCCTACAATGAGCAGTTCTTC
.	TRBV10-3	TRBJ1-2	.	CAISESGTRHGYTF	TGTGCCATCAGTGAGTCAGGGACAAGACATGGCTACACCTTC
TRBD2	TRBV28	TRBJ2-3	.	CASSLPGTSGGPDTQYF	TGTGCCAGCAGTTTACCAGGGACTAGCGGGGGGCCAGATACGCAGTATTTT
.	TRBV6-5	TRBJ2-7	.	CASRKQQGAYEQYF	TGTGCCAGCAGGAAGCAACAGGGTGCCTACGAGCAGTACTTC
.	TRBV28	TRBJ1-4	.	CASSGGPRNEKLFF	TGTGCCAGCAGCGGGGGACCGCGAAATGAAAAACTGTTTTTT
.	TRBV6-6	TRBJ1-5	.	CASSPPERAYSNQPQHF	TGTGCCAGCAGTCCCCCGGAGAGAGCTTATAGCAATCAGCCCCAGCATTTT
.	TRBV7-9	TRBJ1-4	.	CASMRVGGEKLFF	TGTGCCAGCATGCGGGTCGGGGGGGAAAAACTGTTTTTT
.	TRBV3-1/TRBV3-2	TRBJ2-6	.	CASSQLVSGANVLTF	TGTGCCAGCAGCCAACTAGTATCTGGGGCCAACGTCCTGACTTTC
.	TRBV7-9	TRBJ1-2	.	CASSLVGGNYGYTF	TGTGCCAGCAGCTTAGTAGGGGGAAACTATGGCTACACCTTC
.	TRBV12-3/TRBV12-4	TRBJ2-7	.	CASSLTRGEQYF	TGTGCCAGCAGTTTGACCCGAGGGGAGCAGTACTTC
.	TRBV28	TRBJ1-2	.	CASSLGGAGGYGYTF	TGTGCCAGCAGTTTGGGGGGAGCCGGAGGCTATGGCTACACCTTC
TRBD1	TRBV12-5	TRBJ2-1	.	CASGNPRDRMKSSYNEQFF	TGTGCTAGTGGTAACCCCCGGGACAGAATGAAGAGCTCCTACAATGAGCAGTTCTTC
TRBD1	TRBV24-1	TRBJ2-5	.	CATSDPRTGGQETQYF	TGTGCCACCAGTGACCCGAGGACAGGGGGACAAGAGACCCAGTACTTC
.	TRBV28	TRBJ1-4	.	CASSPREGWTNEKLFF	TGTGCCAGCAGTCCCAGGGAAGGATGGACTAATGAAAAACTGTTTTTT
.	TRBV6-6	TRBJ1-2	.	CASSDSNYGYTF	TGTGCCAGCAGTGACAGTAACTATGGCTACACCTTC
.	TRBV7-6	TRBJ1-3	.	CASSWGGQGNTIYF	TGTGCCAGCAGTTGGGGGGGACAAGGAAACACCATATATTTT
TRBD2	TRBV7-8	TRBJ2-5	.	CASSGGGRQETQYF	TGTGCCAGCAGTGGGGGGGGACGCCAAGAGACCCAGTACTTC
TRBD1	TRBV18	TRBJ1-6	.	CASSETGGNSPLHF	TGTGCCAGCTCAGAGACAGGGGGGAATTCACCCCTCCACTTT
.	TRBV27	TRBJ1-1	.	CASSLRPRDEAFF	TGTGCCAGCAGTTTACGCCCCAGGGATGAAGCTTTCTTT
TRBD2	TRBV5-4	TRBJ2-1	.	CASSLPGTGGNEQFF	TGTGCCAGCAGCTTGCCGGGGACGGGAGGGAATGAGCAGTTCTTC
TRBD1	TRBV3-1/TRBV3-2	TRBJ2-5	few	CASSQGTGQETQYF	TGTGCCAGCAGCCAAGGGACAGGCCAAGAGACCCAGTACTTC
.	TRBV7-2	TRBJ2-3	.	CASSFPSGTQYF	TGTGCCAGCAGCTTCCCCAGTGGTACGCAGTATTTT